The present entry profiles one T cell receptor beta chain with its context. V was clipped by 0 bases and J by 4 bases, with 9 bases between them. CDR3 length: 14 amino acids. Germline CDR1 reads MNHEY; CDR2 reads SVGAGI. The source of the sample is a study of response to subunit inactivated influenza vaccine. One entry per CDR3 protein, called by TCRdb with MiXCR from the RT-PCR reads. The sample yields hundreds of thousands of distinct CDR3 sequences, about 10% seen once. These data were also reused for a study on T cells expressing NK-cell markers. That paper states: The cDNA for TCR beta came from 5'RACE template switching with UMIs. These clonotypes, the leaders elsewhere, also led the CD3+CD56-NKG2C+ fraction in a few donors.

The chain combines TRBV6-5 with TRBJ1-2; no reliable D call. The specimen was PBMCs from blood, collected on the day of vaccination. The clonotype originates from a man aged 45-65 years who received an inactivated influenza vaccine. For the CDR3, the DNA is TGTGCCAGCAGTTACTCGGGGAGCTCCTATGGCTACACCTTC. Encoded protein: CASSYSGSSYGYTF.